Each of the 11 T cell receptor beta chains below was sequenced from the same sample in a study of blood T cell repertoires in COVID-19. Repertoires were generated with immunoSEQ multiplex PCR, while TCRdb's copy carries only in-frame clones and drops some. Of some 390,000 clones in the sample, roughly nine tenths are singletons; the top ten hold about 1.7%. What was sequenced was PBMCs or T cells enriched from blood (not recorded which). These receptor sequences come from a woman younger than 45 who had recovered from COVID-19.

This sequence joins TRBV29-1 and TRBJ2-5, with TRBD1 matching 9 bases. Germline V gene sequence: CDR1 SQVTM, CDR2 ANQGSEA. The CDR3 is 13 residues long. With V trimmed by 4 bases and J by 4 bases, 4 bases remained unmatched. For the CDR3, the DNA is TGCAGCGTTGGGACAGGGGCGGGAGAGACCCAGTACTTC. It translates to CSVGTGAGETQYF.

The chain links TRBV5-1 to TRBJ2-7, with TRBD2 identical over 13 bases. The CDR3 length is 13 residues. In germline, CDR1 is SGHRS, CDR2 YFSETQ. V lost 8 bases and J lost 4; bases outside the gene matches: 3. In nucleotides, the CDR3 is TGCGCCAGTCGACTAGCGGGGGGATACGAGCAGTACTTC. It encodes CASRLAGGYEQYF.

The J gene is TRBJ2-3, the V gene TRBV30; 8 nucleotides match TRBD1. The CDR3 runs 15 residues. In germline, CDR1 is GTSNPN, CDR2 SVGIG (reference sequence). With V trimmed by 3 bases and J by 1 base, 6 bases remained unmatched. The CDR3 coding sequence is TGTGCCTGGAGGGCCCTGGACAGGGGCACAGATACGCAGTATTTT. Translation: CAWRALDRGTDTQYF. Variable domain in full (rest from reference TRBV30 and TRBJ2-3): SQTIHQWPATLVQPVGSPLSLECTVEGTSNPNLYWYRQAAGRGLQLLFYSVGIGQISSEVPQNLSASRPQDRQFILSSKKLLLSDSGFYLCAWRALDRGTDTQYFGPGTRLTVL.

This clone was recorded only once. The CDR3 DNA is TGTGCCACCAGTGATTTCCGAGCGGGTTCCCACAATGAGCAGTTCTTC. It encodes CATSDFRAGSHNEQFF. V usage is TRBV24-1 and J usage is TRBJ2-1, with a tentative D call TRBD2 (6 bases). The germline gives CDR1 KGHDR, CDR2 SFDVKD. The CDR3 totals 16 residues. Between the trimmed V and J ends, which lost 1 base and 5 bases, there was a span of 14 bases.

The genes are TRBV4-1 and TRBJ1-3; D may be TRBD1 (5 bases). The CDR3 consists of 17 residues. Germline V CDR1 and CDR2: MGHRA, YSYEKL. Deletions cut 8 bases from V and 1 base from J, with 21 bases between. The CDR3 spells CASAHQVGGRSGNTIYF. The CDR3 nucleotides read TGCGCCAGCGCTCATCAGGTCGGGGGTCGGTCTGGAAACACCATATATTTT.

This chain connects TRBV5-4 to TRBJ2-5; TRBD1 is a possible D gene (5 bases). The CDR3 consists of 14 residues. Trimming cost V 4 bases and J 2 bases, with 12 bases left between them. CDR1 is SGHNT, CDR2 YYREEE, per germline (reference sequence). For the CDR3, the DNA is TGTGCCAGCAGCCCTAACGACAGACAAGAGACCCAGTACTTC. It is translated as CASSPNDRQETQYF. The full variable domain, its missing parts supplied by reference TRBV5-4 and TRBJ2-5, is ETGVTQSPTHLIKTRGQQVTLRCSSQSGHNTVSWYQQALGQGPQFIFQYYREEENGRGNFPPRFSGLQFPNYSSELNVNALELDDSALYLCASSPNDRQETQYFGPGTRLLVL.

The CDR3 DNA reads TGTGCCTGGAGTCAGGGCAGGGTGGGGACTGAAGCTTTCTTT. Amino acids: CAWSQGRVGTEAFF. The rearrangement uses TRBV30 and TRBJ1-1, with D possibly matching TRBD1 (5 bases). With 2 bases removed from V and 5 bases from J, the gap between germline ends came to 15 bases. The CDR3 consists of 14 residues. The germline CDR1 and CDR2 sequences are GTSNPN and SVGIG (reference sequence).

This clone was picked up a small number of times. The chain uses TRBV30 and TRBJ1-1; TRBD1 is a possible D gene (5 bases). The germline V and J ends were trimmed by 0 bases and 10 bases, with 18 bases remaining between them. Germline CDR1 and CDR2: GTSNPN and SVGIG (reference sequence). The CDR3 is made up of 14 amino acids. CDR3 sequence: CAWSVLSGGGLAFF. The CDR3 DNA reads as TGTGCCTGGAGTGTACTGTCGGGGGGAGGGCTAGCTTTCTTT.

This rearrangement joins TRBV5-8 to TRBJ2-2; 8 positions match TRBD1. Losses at the gene ends were 9 bases for V and 4 bases for J; bases not matched to a gene: 5. CDR1 is SGHTS and CDR2 is YDEGEE in the germline V gene. The CDR3 consists of 13 residues. The CDR3 nucleotides read TGTGCCACCTTCGACAGGGGCACCGGGGAGCTGTTTTTT. It translates to CATFDRGTGELFF.

The chain employs TRBV29-1 and TRBJ1-1; TRBD1 matches at 7 bases. Germline V gene data show CDR1 as SQVTM and CDR2 as ANQGSEA. J gave up 7 bases and V 6 bases, and 5 bases lay outside the gene matches. This CDR3 contains 11 residues. CDR3 DNA: TGCAGCGTAAGGACAGGTCGTGAAGCTTTCTTT. It translates to CSVRTGREAFF.

With regard to this clone: The identical CDR3 is also encoded by other nucleotide sequences in the sample. The CDR3 region has the DNA TGTGCCAGCAGCTTGGCGGGGGACACCGGGGAGCTGTTTTTT. Its protein product is CASSLAGDTGELFF. This chain uses TRBV5-4 with TRBJ2-2; D is possibly TRBD2 (6 bases). Trimming removed 0 bases from V and 3 bases from J, with 6 bases in between. CDR1 is SGHNT, CDR2 YYREEE, per germline (reference sequence). This CDR3 is built from 14 residues.